The next 8 T cell receptor beta chains were all read from a single sample in a study of spatial heterogeneity in lung cancer. Whole-study results and caveats: Tumor mutation counts were tracked by expanded intratumoral alpha and beta TCR counts.

Time point described: sample taken at primary tumor resection. Antigens of these TCRs are unknown. TCRdb reprocessed the 5' RACE reads with MiXCR, giving one entry per CDR3 protein. In the table there are under 7,000 distinct CDR3 sequences, about 14% of which are singletons. Material: lung tumor tissue, obtained at surgery. These receptors all come from a male donor with early-stage non-small cell lung cancer.

This clonotype is medium-sized within its sample. The chain links TRBV5-1 to TRBJ1-1; TRBD1 aligns across 8 bases. The V gene end was trimmed by 4 bases and the J gene end by 8 bases; junction bases not matched to a gene: 10. Germline V gene sequence: CDR1 SGHRS, CDR2 YFSETQ. The CDR3 loop spans 14 amino acids. CDR3 protein: CASSSGQGLAEAFF. The DNA for the CDR3 is TGCGCCAGCAGCAGCGGACAGGGTCTGGCCGAAGCTTTCTTT.

The table lists this clonotype with many counts. The rearrangement joins TRBV28 to TRBJ2-1; 7 bases are a match to TRBD2. The CDR3 runs 17 residues. V shed 0 bases, J shed 0 bases, and the junction held 5 bases outside the gene matches. CDR1 and CDR2 (germline): MDHEN, SYDVKM. This CDR3 reads CASSLWTAGDSYNEQFF. The CDR3 DNA follows: TGTGCCAGCAGTTTATGGACCGCGGGAGACTCCTACAATGAGCAGTTCTTC.

By sample share, this clonotype is medium-sized. V usage is TRBV27 and J usage is TRBJ2-5; D ambiguous. V lost 4 bases to trimming and J lost 5 bases, with 11 bases between them. The length of the CDR3 is 13 residues. Germline V gene lookup returns CDR1 MNHEY and CDR2 SMNVEV (reference sequence). Written as DNA, the CDR3 is TGTGCCAGCAGTTCCATGTTCTCCGAGACCCAGTACTTC. Protein sequence: CASSSMFSETQYF.

This clonotype was detected many times. This rearrangement joins TRBV20-1 to TRBJ1-5; no clear D gene. The V gene's germline CDR1 is DFQATT and CDR2 SNEGSKA (reference sequence). The CDR3 length is 14 residues. The V gene lost 0 bases and the J gene lost 4 bases, with 10 bases spanning the gap. The CDR3 loop reads CSAREQKPNQPQHF. The CDR3 nucleotides are TGCAGTGCTAGAGAGCAGAAACCAAATCAGCCCCAGCATTTT.

The chain links TRBV12-3 or TRBV12-4 to TRBJ2-1, with D unclear. The V end was cut by 0 bases, the J end by 8 bases, with 14 bases between. The CDR3 sequence is 15 residues long. The CDR3: CASSLAYEDTYEQFF. CDR3 DNA sequence: TGTGCCAGCAGTTTAGCGTATGAAGATACATATGAGCAGTTCTTC.

This clonotype was found many times. This chain connects TRBV20-1 to TRBJ1-4; the match to TRBD1 covers 9 bases. The CDR3 is 14 residues long. Trimming at V came to 6 bases and at J to 3 bases, leaving 5 bases not matched to a gene. Germline V gene lookup returns CDR1 DFQATT and CDR2 SNEGSKA (reference sequence). CDR3: CSANRDRANEKLFF. The DNA for the CDR3 is TGCAGTGCAAACCGGGACAGGGCTAATGAAAAACTGTTTTTT.

This clonotype is medium-sized. The V call is TRBV28, the J call TRBJ2-7; 13 nucleotides align to TRBD2. The CDR3 consists of 19 residues. Germline lookup yields CDR1 MDHEN and CDR2 SYDVKM. V was pared by 6 bases and J by 0 bases, with 14 bases of the junction left unmatched. As DNA, the CDR3 is TGTGCCAGCAGCCCGCCGCCGGGACTAGCGGGAACCGTCTCCTACGAGCAGTACTTC. It specifies CASSPPPGLAGTVSYEQYF.

In this sample, this clonotype turned up a few times. The V and J genes are TRBV9 and TRBJ2-7; TRBD2 matches at 8 bases. With V trimmed by 0 bases and J by 3 bases, 5 bases remained unmatched. CDR3 size: 15 residues. Germline loops: CDR1 SGDLS, CDR2 YYNGEE. As DNA, the CDR3 is TGTGCCAGCAGCGTAGGGGTACTAGCGGACTACGAGCAGTACTTC. Translation gives CASSVGVLADYEQYF.